What follows are 16 T cell receptor beta chains derived from one specimen sequenced in a study of CD8 T cells in ankylosing spondylitis. TCRdb called the 5' RACE reads again in MiXCR, with one record for every CDR3 protein. The sample shows 100,000 to 150,000 distinct CDR3 sequences, 9.5% to 12% of them seen only once. The sequencing sample was made of blood, either unsorted or a sorted T cell fraction (not recorded which). The receptor source for this set is a female donor with ankylosing spondylitis or in good health (not recorded which).

This clonotype was counted ten times or more. This chain connects TRBV6-1 to TRBJ2-1; 13 positions match TRBD2. CDR3 length: 15 residues. After removal of 5 bases from V and 8 bases from J, the junction contained 6 bases not matched to a gene. Germline V gene lookup returns CDR1 MNHNS and CDR2 SASEGT. The DNA for the CDR3 is TGTGCCAGCAGTAGCGGGACTAGCGGGGCCGATGAGCAGTTCTTC. Protein sequence: CASSSGTSGADEQFF.

The chain employs TRBV5-1 and TRBJ2-3; D is ambiguous. V gave up 0 bases and J gave up 0 bases, with 11 bases separating them. CDR3 length: 16 amino acids. CDR1 and CDR2 (germline): SGHRS, YFSETQ. CDR3 bases: TGCGCCAGCAGCTTGGCCGTCGACCCTAGCACAGATACGCAGTATTTT. This translates into CASSLAVDPSTDTQYF.

This clonotype appeared many times. The chain couples TRBV5-1 to TRBJ2-1, with 14 bases identical to TRBD2. V gave up 0 bases and J gave up 7 bases; unmatched junction bases: 6. The CDR3 has 17 residues. CDR1 and CDR2 from the germline V gene are SGHRS and YFSETQ. The CDR3 coding sequence is TGCGCCAGCAGCTTGGAAGGACTAGCGGGAGGAGGGAATGAGCAGTTCTTC. Amino acid sequence: CASSLEGLAGGGNEQFF.

Regarding this clonotype: This may be a read error: a much more frequent sequence differs by one nucleotide. The J gene is TRBJ2-5, the V gene TRBV7-9, with 13 nucleotides matching TRBD2. The CDR3 spans 16 residues. Germline trimming cut 7 bases from V and 5 bases from J; bases unmatched to any gene: 10. CDR1 is SEHNR and CDR2 is FQNEAQ in the germline V gene (reference sequence). The CDR3 region has the DNA TGTGCCAGCATCTTCGGACTAGCGGGAGCAGGGGAGACCCAGTACTTC. It is translated as CASIFGLAGAGETQYF.

This clonotype was seen a handful of times. Since a much larger clone is just one base distant, this may be a read error. The chain employs TRBV10-2 and TRBJ1-1; no clear D. The CDR3 is made up of 11 amino acids. V was clipped by 3 bases and J by 7 bases, with 6 bases between them. Per the germline V gene, CDR1 is WSHSY and CDR2 is SAAADI. CDR3 DNA sequence: TGCGCCAGCAGTGAACGGGATGAAGCTTTCTTT. Protein sequence: CASSERDEAFF.

This clonotype has at least ten counts. The chain joins TRBV10-3 to TRBJ1-6; a weak D match, TRBD1 (6 bases). Germline-derived CDR1 and CDR2 are ENHRY and SYGVKD. The length of the CDR3 is 16 residues. Trimming took off 6 bases at V and 0 bases at J, with 12 bases between the two ends. The CDR3, as DNA: TGTGCCATCAGAGACAGGACGAGCTCCTATAATTCACCCCTCCACTTT. Translated, it gives CAIRDRTSSYNSPLHF.

In regard to this clonotype: It may be a read error: a sequence one base away is much more abundant. The V gene is TRBV5-5, the J gene TRBJ2-3; D may match TRBD1 or TRBD2 (5 bases each). The CDR3 runs 16 residues. The germline CDR1 and CDR2 sequences are SGHKS and YYEKEE (reference sequence). V lost 4 bases and J lost 0, with 15 bases in between. CDR3 region: CASSPLRGGSTDTQYF. The CDR3 region has the DNA TGTGCCAGCAGCCCGCTTAGGGGCGGGAGCACAGATACGCAGTATTTT.

Many counts were recorded for this clonotype. The chain recombines TRBV5-1 with TRBJ2-1; D remains unclear. In germline, CDR1 is SGHRS, CDR2 YFSETQ. The CDR3 runs 16 residues. V was clipped by 0 bases and J by 2 bases, with 12 bases between them. DNA for the CDR3: TGCGCCAGCAGCTTGGCCTTTGGGCCGACCTACAATGAGCAGTTCTTC. Residues: CASSLAFGPTYNEQFF.

This clonotype was observed at least ten times. The rearrangement links TRBV28 to TRBJ2-7; a weak D match, TRBD1 (5 bases). Trimming took off 6 bases at V and 1 base at J, with 16 bases between the two ends. The germline gives CDR1 MDHEN, CDR2 SYDVKM. CDR3 length equals 15 residues. In DNA, the CDR3 is TGTGCCAGCAGGGGGCAGGGAACATTTTCCTACGAGCAGTACTTC. Protein: CASRGQGTFSYEQYF.

The chain combines TRBV28 with TRBJ2-2; weak D call: TRBD1 (6 bases). This CDR3 is built from 13 residues. The germline V gene has CDR1 MDHEN and CDR2 SYDVKM. V lost 4 bases, J lost 6 bases, and 9 bases lay in between. CDR3 nucleotides: TGTGCCAGCAGTTCACAGGGTCCCGGGGAGCTGTTTTTT. Amino acid sequence: CASSSQGPGELFF. Combining the CDR3 with reference TRBV28 and TRBJ2-2 gives the whole variable domain DVKVTQSSRYLVKRTGEKVFLECVQDMDHENMFWYRQDPGLGLRLIYFSYDVKMKEKGDIPEGYSVSREKKERFSLILESASTNQTSMYLCASSSQGPGELFFGEGSRLTVL.

The V and J genes are TRBV25-1 and TRBJ2-1; no clear D. This CDR3 comprises 14 residues. Germline lookup yields CDR1 MGHDK and CDR2 SYGVNS. Trimming removed 4 bases at V and 5 bases at J, with 12 bases between. The DNA of the CDR3 is TGTGCCAGCAGTGTTCGACCTGGGAACAATGAGCAGTTCTTC. It translates to CASSVRPGNNEQFF.

V and J are TRBV23-1 and TRBJ2-1, with TRBD1 as a possible D gene (5 bases). TRBV23-1 is flagged as an ORF with uncertain function. The length of the CDR3 is 16 residues. Trimming removed 6 bases from V and 1 base from J, with 16 bases in between. The CDR3 DNA reads as TGCGCCAGCAGCCCTAGGACAAGGACGTCCTACAATGAGCAGTTCTTC. This gives the protein CASSPRTRTSYNEQFF.

This clonotype was seen at least ten times. V gene TRBV4-2 combines with J gene TRBJ2-1, with D tentatively TRBD2 (5 bases). The CDR3 contains 17 residues. Trimming removed 0 bases at V and 4 bases at J, with 16 bases between. Germline loops: CDR1 LGHNA, CDR2 YNFKEQ. The CDR3 is CASSQDPISGGYNEQFF. The CDR3 nucleotides read TGTGCCAGCAGCCAAGATCCAATCAGCGGAGGATACAATGAGCAGTTCTTC.

This clonotype has a handful of counts. The J gene is TRBJ1-5, the V gene TRBV30; D unresolved. Trimming pared 5 bases from V and 3 bases from J, leaving 11 bases between. Germline-derived CDR1 and CDR2 are GTSNPN and SVGIG (reference sequence). The CDR3 loop spans 13 amino acids. The CDR3 here is CAWGKGPNQPQHF. In nucleotides, the CDR3 is TGTGCCTGGGGAAAAGGACCCAATCAGCCCCAGCATTTT. Supplemented by reference TRBV30 and TRBJ1-5, the full variable domain reads SQTIHQWPATLVQPVGSPLSLECTVEGTSNPNLYWYRQAAGRGLQLLFYSVGIGQISSEVPQNLSASRPQDRQFILSSKKLLLSDSGFYLCAWGKGPNQPQHFGDGTRLSIL.

This clonotype was counted at least ten times. The J gene is TRBJ2-1, the V gene TRBV12-3 or TRBV12-4; 8 bases are a match to TRBD2. The CDR3 length is 14 residues. Losses at the gene ends were 6 bases for V and 8 bases for J; bases not matched to a gene: 9. The chain's CDR3 is CASSTAPGGYEQFF. The CDR3 nucleotides are TGTGCCAGCAGCACGGCTCCGGGGGGGTATGAGCAGTTCTTC.

This clonotype was picked up many times. The chain couples TRBV19 to TRBJ2-4; D might be TRBD2 (5 bases). Trimming removed 3 bases at V and 6 bases at J, with 12 bases between. The germline CDR1 and CDR2 sequences are LNHDA and SQIVND (reference sequence). The length of the CDR3 is 14 residues. The CDR3 sequence is CASSIRGWGNIQYF. The CDR3 DNA reads TGTGCCAGTAGTATCCGGGGATGGGGAAACATTCAGTACTTC.